Presented here are 24 T cell receptor beta chains from one specimen sequenced in a study of PD-L1 blockade in urothelial cancer. TCRdb's copy holds only in-frame clones and misses some; the assay was immunoSEQ multiplex PCR. The sample has 35,000 to 40,000 clones; around 85% are singletons. Specified time point: pretreatment peripheral blood. This specimen consisted of PBMCs, obtained around atezolizumab (anti-PD-L1) treatment. All receptors derive from an elderly man with urothelial cancer.

The V call is TRBV28, the J call TRBJ2-3, with 12 bases identical to TRBD2. Germline V gene lookup returns CDR1 MDHEN and CDR2 SYDVKM. V lost 6 bases, J lost 3 bases, and 7 bases stayed unmatched. This CDR3 spans 16 amino acids. CDR3 nucleotides: TGTGCCAGCAGGGCTAGCGGGAGGGCTAGAACAGATACGCAGTATTTT. This gives the protein CASRASGRARTDTQYF.

The genes are TRBV5-1 and TRBJ2-7; 8 positions agree with TRBD2. Per the germline V gene, CDR1 is SGHRS and CDR2 is YFSETQ. The CDR3 contains 15 residues. After removal of 7 bases from V and 5 bases from J, the junction contained 14 bases not matched to a gene. The CDR3 DNA sequence: TGCGCCAGCGGGACGGGGGGGACCCACGGAAACGAGCAGTACTTC. It codes for CASGTGGTHGNEQYF. Full variable domain (remainder filled in from reference TRBV5-1 and TRBJ2-7): KAGVTQTPRYLIKTRGQQVTLSCSPISGHRSVSWYQQTPGQGLQFLFEYFSETQRNKGNFPGRFSGRQFSNSRSEMNVSTLELGDSALYLCASGTGGTHGNEQYFGPGTRLTVT.

The chain has TRBV5-1 and TRBJ1-5, with 9 bases lining up with TRBD1. There are 15 residues in the CDR3. The germline CDR1 and CDR2 sequences are SGHRS and YFSETQ. Unmatched junction bases numbered 9, after V lost 4 bases and J lost 7 bases. CDR3 loop: CASSPGQGREQPQHF. CDR3 nucleotides: TGCGCCAGCAGCCCGGGACAGGGAAGAGAACAGCCCCAGCATTTT.

This chain joins TRBV7-6 and TRBJ2-7; 11 bases fit TRBD2. V trimming: 0 bases; J trimming: 6 bases; junction bases outside the gene matches: 4. From germline, CDR1 is SGHVS and CDR2 FNYEAQ. This CDR3 is 15 amino acids long. CDR3 in amino acids: CASSLAELAGAEQYF. Written as DNA, the CDR3 is TGTGCCAGCAGCTTAGCGGAACTAGCGGGAGCCGAGCAGTACTTC. Based on the CDR3 plus reference TRBV7-6 and TRBJ2-7, the full variable domain is GAGVSQSPRYKVTKRGQDVALRCDPISGHVSLYWYRQALGQGPEFLTYFNYEAQQDKSGLPNDRFSAERPEGSISTLTIQRTEQRDSAMYRCASSLAELAGAEQYFGPGTRLTVT.

J is TRBJ1-3 and V is TRBV27; D unclear. Germline CDR1 is MNHEY and CDR2 is SMNVEV (reference sequence). V was trimmed by 9 bases and J by 0 bases, leaving 21 bases between them. The CDR3 runs 17 residues. This CDR3 is CASRAGGPSSSGNTIYF. Here the CDR3 DNA reads TGTGCCAGTCGGGCAGGAGGACCTTCGAGCTCTGGAAACACCATATATTTT.

V and J are TRBV15 and TRBJ2-1; TRBD1 matches 8 bases. CDR1 LNHNV and CDR2 YYDKDF come from the germline V gene (reference sequence). CDR3 length: 16 residues. The junction had 7 bases not matched to a gene; V was cut back by 3 bases and J by 3 bases. DNA of the CDR3: TGTGCCACCAGCAGGTCAGACAGGGGCCTCTACAATGAGCAGTTCTTC. It yields the protein CATSRSDRGLYNEQFF.

Here the CDR3 DNA reads TGTGCCAGTGCAGGGAACTACGAGCAGTACTTC. The encoded protein is CASAGNYEQYF. The rearrangement links TRBV28 to TRBJ2-7, with a tentative D call TRBD1 (5 bases). The length of the CDR3 is 11 residues. Trimming cost V 9 bases and J 3 bases, with 9 bases left between them. The germline V gene encodes CDR1 MDHEN and CDR2 SYDVKM.

The chain links TRBV6-5 to TRBJ1-4; perhaps TRBD1 as D (5 bases). V gave up 5 bases and J gave up 4 bases, with 8 bases separating them. The CDR3 contains 13 residues. Germline V gene sequence: CDR1 MNHEY, CDR2 SVGAGI. CDR3 protein: CASSRQFNEKLFF. The CDR3 bases are TGTGCCAGCAGTCGACAGTTTAATGAAAAACTGTTTTTT.

The V and J genes are TRBV27 and TRBJ1-2, with D unclear. The germline gives CDR1 MNHEY, CDR2 SMNVEV (reference sequence). CDR3 length equals 15 residues. V lost 0 bases and J 8 bases, leaving 16 bases between the germline ends. CDR3 amino acids: CASSLSGGPPDGYTF. As DNA, the CDR3 is TGTGCCAGCAGTTTATCGGGAGGGCCTCCGGACGGCTACACCTTC.

J is TRBJ1-2 and V is TRBV5-1; a possible D gene is TRBD1 (6 bases). Germline CDR1 reads SGHRS; CDR2 reads YFSETQ. CDR3 length: 13 residues. With 2 bases removed from V and 2 bases from J, the gap between germline ends came to 7 bases. The CDR3 region is CASSLGQNYGYTF. The DNA of the CDR3 is TGCGCCAGCAGCTTAGGACAGAACTATGGCTACACCTTC.

J is TRBJ2-7 and V is TRBV7-8; unclear D gene. CDR3 length: 11 residues. CDR1 is SGHVS, CDR2 FQNEAQ, per germline. The ends were cut back, 4 bases at V and 5 bases at J, with 6 bases in the middle. CDR3 nucleotides: TGTGCCAGCAGCTCGCGAGACGAGCAGTACTTC. It yields the protein CASSSRDEQYF.

The chain employs TRBV5-1 and TRBJ2-5; 9 nucleotides line up with TRBD2. The V and J ends lost 5 bases and 1 base, in that order; junction bases with no gene match: 6. This CDR3 is built from 15 residues. CDR1 and CDR2 (germline): SGHRS, YFSETQ. The DNA of the CDR3 is TGCGCCAGCAGGGGTAGCGGGAGCCCCCAAGAGACCCAGTACTTC. Amino acids: CASRGSGSPQETQYF.

CDR3 protein: CASSLRVDTPEAFF. The DNA for the CDR3 is TGCGCCAGCAGCTTGAGAGTTGACACCCCTGAAGCTTTCTTT. The chain recombines TRBV5-1 with TRBJ1-1; no clear D. The CDR3 contains 14 residues. CDR1 and CDR2 (germline): SGHRS, YFSETQ. The ends were cut back, 1 base at V and 6 bases at J, with 13 bases in the middle.

The V gene is TRBV7-8, the J gene TRBJ2-5, with 9 bases that match TRBD1. The CDR3 spans 15 residues. The trim removed 3 bases at V and 3 bases at J, leaving 5 bases unmatched. From germline, CDR1 is SGHVS and CDR2 FQNEAQ. The CDR3 nucleotides are TGTGCCAGCAGCTTGTCTGGACAGGGGAAAGAGACCCAGTACTTC. It codes for CASSLSGQGKETQYF.

This chain connects TRBV7-2 to TRBJ2-2; D gene ambiguous. The germline CDR1 and CDR2 sequences are SGHTA and FQGNSA. Trimming shortened V by 5 bases and J by 0 bases, and 13 bases separated the two germline ends. This CDR3 comprises 16 residues. The CDR3 spells CASSELSTANTGELFF. The CDR3 bases are TGTGCCAGCAGCGAACTGTCTACCGCGAACACCGGGGAGCTGTTTTTT.

The V call is TRBV6-6, the J call TRBJ2-7; a weak D match, TRBD1 (5 bases). The germline V and J ends were trimmed by 4 bases and 4 bases, with 11 bases remaining between them. Germline loops: CDR1 MNHNY, CDR2 SVGAGI (reference sequence). The CDR3 sequence is 13 residues long. The CDR3 reads CASSWAGKYEQYF. The CDR3 coding sequence is TGTGCCAGCAGTTGGGCAGGGAAGTACGAGCAGTACTTC.

This clone was detected a few times. The rearrangement links TRBV28 to TRBJ1-5; a possible D gene is TRBD1 (6 bases). This CDR3 spans 15 amino acids. CDR1 is MDHEN, CDR2 SYDVKM, per germline. V lost 8 bases and J lost 5, with 19 bases in between. CDR3 in amino acids: CASGHLNRVDQPQHF. CDR3 bases: TGTGCCAGCGGGCACCTGAACAGGGTGGATCAGCCCCAGCATTTT.

The V call is TRBV18, the J call TRBJ2-7; maybe TRBD1 (6 bases). Trimming pared 3 bases from V and 5 bases from J, leaving 17 bases between. Germline lookup yields CDR1 KGHSH and CDR2 LQKENI. This CDR3 contains 15 residues. The CDR3 loop reads CASSPDDRLGNEQYF. The CDR3 nucleotides read TGTGCCAGCTCACCCGATGACAGGCTGGGAAACGAGCAGTACTTC.

This clone has only one observation. The CDR3 region is CASRILGQEETQYF. CDR3 nucleotide sequence: TGTGCCAGCAGGATTCTCGGACAGGAAGAGACCCAGTACTTC. This chain joins TRBV6-5 and TRBJ2-5, with 7 positions matching TRBD1. Germline CDR1 reads MNHEY; CDR2 reads SVGAGI. V lost 6 bases to trimming and J lost 3 bases; unmatched junction nucleotides: 7. The CDR3 totals 14 residues.

This chain joins TRBV19 and TRBJ2-2, with TRBD1 matching over 9 bases. This CDR3 region has 16 residues. CDR1 and CDR2 from the germline V gene are LNHDA and SQIVND (reference sequence). V lost 5 bases and J lost 1; bases outside the gene matches: 5. Written as DNA, the CDR3 is TGTGCCAGTAGTGATCCGGGACAGGGGAACACCGGGGAGCTGTTTTTT. Translating gives CASSDPGQGNTGELFF.

This clone has a single count. The rearrangement uses TRBV28 and TRBJ2-7; 14 bases match TRBD2. V lost 8 bases and J lost 8; bases outside the gene matches: 5. Germline values: CDR1 MDHEN, CDR2 SYDVKM. The CDR3 runs 13 residues. The DNA for the CDR3 is TGTGCCAGCGGGACTAGCGGGAGACCCCAGCAGTACTTC. It translates to CASGTSGRPQQYF.

The chain carries TRBV23-1 and TRBJ2-1; D is perhaps TRBD2 (7 bases). TRBV23-1 is an ORF, and what it does is uncertain. Trimming took 0 bases from V and 4 from J, leaving 13 bases between them. The CDR3 is 16 residues long. CDR3 in DNA: TGCGCCAGCAGTCAATCGGGGGGGCCATTATACAATGAGCAGTTCTTC. Translation: CASSQSGGPLYNEQFF.

The chain joins TRBV19 to TRBJ1-5, with D possibly being TRBD1 (5 bases). There are 17 residues in the CDR3. Germline assignment: CDR1 LNHDA and CDR2 SQIVND (reference sequence). V lost 5 bases to trimming and J lost 4 bases, with 21 bases between them. CDR3 DNA: TGTGCCAGTAGTGGACGTGCCAGGGAAAGGGGAAATCAGCCCCAGCATTTT. The encoded protein is CASSGRARERGNQPQHF.

The chain couples TRBV27 to TRBJ2-5; D remains unclear. V was shortened by 4 bases and J by 5 bases, with 17 bases between the two germline ends. This CDR3 spans 15 amino acids. The germline gives CDR1 MNHEY, CDR2 SMNVEV (reference sequence). The CDR3 here is CASSSGSLRRETQYF. DNA for the CDR3: TGTGCCAGCAGTTCTGGGTCCTTGAGGCGTGAGACCCAGTACTTC.